This TCR beta chain was recovered during a study of tumor and adjacent non-tumor tissue in lung cancer. Turning to the study itself: Patients comprised about a dozen adenocarcinoma, a couple of squamous cell carcinoma and 1 small cell lung cancer. Samples averaged approximately 4.2 million productive TCRbeta reads each.

The template was RNA from unsorted bulk tissue. Distant lung tissue was collected more than 3 cm away from the tumor edge. As regards this clonotype: Antigen specificity is unknown. Germline is not matched at one junction end, which may reflect a read error.

The library came from three nested PCR rounds adapted from ARM-PCR protocols. MiXCR was run by TCRdb on the multiplex PCR reads, yielding one entry per CDR3 protein. The repertoire holds roughly 90,000 distinct CDR3 sequences, with more than 75% as singletons. This CDR3 comprises 17 residues. CDR1 and CDR2 from the germline V gene are MNHEY and SVGAGI. Study-level points and caveats: Normal lung showed higher cumulative top 100 clone frequency than tumor.

Sequencing input: distant non-tumor lung tissue. This chain joins TRBV6-5 and TRBJ1-2, with unresolved D. The sequence derives from a woman between 45 and 60 years old with non-small cell lung cancer. The CDR3 is CVSSPQTSCQTNYGYTF. CDR3 coding DNA: TGTGTCAGCAGTCCCCAGACCTCGTGTCAAACGAACTATGGCTACACCTTC.